This T cell receptor beta chain was obtained from a study of blood T cell repertoires in COVID-19. The CDR3 covers 13 residues. Trimming left V 1 base short and J 10 bases short, with 13 bases between. CDR1 is SGHDN, CDR2 FVKESK, per germline. Repertoires were generated with immunoSEQ multiplex PCR, while TCRdb's copy carries only in-frame clones and drops some. The sample has 50,000 to 65,000 clones; around 81% are singletons. This receptor was obtained from a woman in her fifties or sixties with acute or convalescent COVID-19. V is TRBV14 and J is TRBJ1-1; the D is unclear. Input material: peripheral blood. The CDR3 sequence: CASSQAGTLGAFF. CDR3 nucleotide sequence: TGTGCCAGCAGCCAAGCAGGAACGCTGGGAGCTTTCTTT.